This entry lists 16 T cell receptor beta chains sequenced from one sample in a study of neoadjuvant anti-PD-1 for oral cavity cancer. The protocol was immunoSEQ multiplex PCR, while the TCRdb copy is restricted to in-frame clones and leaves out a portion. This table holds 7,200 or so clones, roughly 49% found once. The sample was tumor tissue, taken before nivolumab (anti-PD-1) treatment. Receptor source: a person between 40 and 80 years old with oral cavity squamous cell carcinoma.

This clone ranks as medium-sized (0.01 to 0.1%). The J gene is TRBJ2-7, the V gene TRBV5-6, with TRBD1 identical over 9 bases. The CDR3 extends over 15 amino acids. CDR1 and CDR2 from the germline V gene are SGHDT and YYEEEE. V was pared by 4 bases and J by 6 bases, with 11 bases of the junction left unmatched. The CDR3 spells CASSKRPGQGSEQYF. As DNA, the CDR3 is TGTGCCAGCAGCAAACGTCCGGGACAGGGTTCCGAGCAGTACTTC.

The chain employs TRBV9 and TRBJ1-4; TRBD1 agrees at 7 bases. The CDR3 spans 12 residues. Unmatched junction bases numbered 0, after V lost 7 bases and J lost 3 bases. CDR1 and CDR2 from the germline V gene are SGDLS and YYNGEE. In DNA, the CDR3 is TGTGCCAGCGGGACAGCTAATGAAAAACTGTTTTTT. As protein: CASGTANEKLFF.

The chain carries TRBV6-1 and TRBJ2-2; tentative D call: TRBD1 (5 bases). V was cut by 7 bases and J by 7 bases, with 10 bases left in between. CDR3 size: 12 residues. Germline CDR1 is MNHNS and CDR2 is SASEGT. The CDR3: CASTEGHGELFF. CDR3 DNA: TGTGCCAGCACCGAAGGACACGGGGAGCTGTTTTTT.

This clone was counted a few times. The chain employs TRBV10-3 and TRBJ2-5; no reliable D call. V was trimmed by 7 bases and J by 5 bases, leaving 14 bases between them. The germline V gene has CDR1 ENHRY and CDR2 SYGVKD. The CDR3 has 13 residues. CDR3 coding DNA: TGTGCCATCACCTGGACCTTGGGGGAGACCCAGTACTTC. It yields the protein CAITWTLGETQYF.

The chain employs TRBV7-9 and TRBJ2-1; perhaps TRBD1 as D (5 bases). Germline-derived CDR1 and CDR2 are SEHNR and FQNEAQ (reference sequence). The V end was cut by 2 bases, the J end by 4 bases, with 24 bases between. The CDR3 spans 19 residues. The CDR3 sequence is CASSLMAFITGVSYNEQFF. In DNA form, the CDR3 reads TGTGCCAGCAGCTTAATGGCGTTCATCACAGGAGTAAGTTACAATGAGCAGTTCTTC.

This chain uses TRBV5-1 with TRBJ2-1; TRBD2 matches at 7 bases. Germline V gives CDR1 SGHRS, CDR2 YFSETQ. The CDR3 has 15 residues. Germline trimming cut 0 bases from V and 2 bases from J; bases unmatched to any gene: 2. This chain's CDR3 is CASSLVAGAYNEQFF. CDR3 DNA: TGCGCCAGCAGCTTGGTGGCGGGGGCCTACAATGAGCAGTTCTTC.

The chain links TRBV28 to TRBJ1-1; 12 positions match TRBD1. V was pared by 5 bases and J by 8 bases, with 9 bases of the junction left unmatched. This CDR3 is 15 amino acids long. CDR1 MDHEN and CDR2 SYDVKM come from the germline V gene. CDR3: CASSRTGTGGQEAFF. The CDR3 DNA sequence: TGTGCCAGCAGTCGAACCGGGACAGGGGGCCAAGAAGCTTTCTTT.

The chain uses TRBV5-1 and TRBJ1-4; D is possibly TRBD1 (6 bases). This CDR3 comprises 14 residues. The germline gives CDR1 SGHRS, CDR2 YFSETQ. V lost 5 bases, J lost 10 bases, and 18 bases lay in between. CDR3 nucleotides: TGCGCCAGCAGGCCCGGCGGGGGCGTCGGAAAACTGTTTTTT. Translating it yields CASRPGGGVGKLFF. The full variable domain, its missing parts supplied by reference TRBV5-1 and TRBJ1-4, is KAGVTQTPRYLIKTRGQQVTLSCSPISGHRSVSWYQQTPGQGLQFLFEYFSETQRNKGNFPGRFSGRQFSNSRSEMNVSTLELGDSALYLCASRPGGGVGKLFFGSGTQLSVL.

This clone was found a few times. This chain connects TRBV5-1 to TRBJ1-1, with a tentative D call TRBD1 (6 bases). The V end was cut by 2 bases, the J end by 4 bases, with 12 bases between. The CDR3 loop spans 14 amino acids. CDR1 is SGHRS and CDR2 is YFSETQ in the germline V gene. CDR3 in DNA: TGCGCCAGCAGCTTTGGGGGCGCGGGCACTGAAGCTTTCTTT. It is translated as CASSFGGAGTEAFF.

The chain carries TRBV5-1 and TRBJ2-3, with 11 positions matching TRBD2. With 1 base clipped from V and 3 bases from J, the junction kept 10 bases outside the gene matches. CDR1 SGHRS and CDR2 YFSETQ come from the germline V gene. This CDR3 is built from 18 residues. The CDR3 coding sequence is TGCGCCAGCAGCTTGCTCTCCCTTAGCGGGAGGGGGACAGATACGCAGTATTTT. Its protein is CASSLLSLSGRGTDTQYF. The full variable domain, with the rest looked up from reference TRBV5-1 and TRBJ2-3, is KAGVTQTPRYLIKTRGQQVTLSCSPISGHRSVSWYQQTPGQGLQFLFEYFSETQRNKGNFPGRFSGRQFSNSRSEMNVSTLELGDSALYLCASSLLSLSGRGTDTQYFGPGTRLTVL.

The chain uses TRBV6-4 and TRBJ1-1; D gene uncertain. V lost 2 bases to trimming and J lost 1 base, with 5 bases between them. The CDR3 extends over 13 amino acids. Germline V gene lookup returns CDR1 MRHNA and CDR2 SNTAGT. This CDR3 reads CASSDRQNTEAFF. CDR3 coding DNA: TGTGCCAGCAGTGACAGGCAGAACACTGAAGCTTTCTTT.

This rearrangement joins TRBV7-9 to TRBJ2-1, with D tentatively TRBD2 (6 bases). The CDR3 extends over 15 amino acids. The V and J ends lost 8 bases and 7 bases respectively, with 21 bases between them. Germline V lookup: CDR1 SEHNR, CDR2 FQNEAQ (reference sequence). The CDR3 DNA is TGTGCCAGCGCTCCGCAGCCTGGGGCGGGGAATGAGCAGTTCTTC. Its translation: CASAPQPGAGNEQFF.

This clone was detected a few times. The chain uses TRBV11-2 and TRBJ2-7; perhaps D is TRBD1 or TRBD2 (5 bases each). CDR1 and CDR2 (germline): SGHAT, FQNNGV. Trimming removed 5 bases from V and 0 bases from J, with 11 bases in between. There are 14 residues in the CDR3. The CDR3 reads CASSTRDLSYEQYF. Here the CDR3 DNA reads TGTGCCAGCAGCACCCGGGACCTCTCCTACGAGCAGTACTTC.

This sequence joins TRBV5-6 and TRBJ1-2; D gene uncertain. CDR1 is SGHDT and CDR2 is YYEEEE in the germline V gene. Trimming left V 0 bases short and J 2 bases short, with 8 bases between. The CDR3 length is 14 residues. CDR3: CASSLGSGNYGYTF. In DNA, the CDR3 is TGTGCCAGCAGCTTGGGATCAGGAAACTATGGCTACACCTTC.

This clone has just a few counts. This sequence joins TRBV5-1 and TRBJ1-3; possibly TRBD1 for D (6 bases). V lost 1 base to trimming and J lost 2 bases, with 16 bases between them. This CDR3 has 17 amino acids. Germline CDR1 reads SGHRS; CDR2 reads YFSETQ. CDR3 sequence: CASSLRGGDLPGNTIYF. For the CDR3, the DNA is TGCGCCAGCAGCTTGAGGGGGGGTGATCTCCCTGGAAACACCATATATTTT.

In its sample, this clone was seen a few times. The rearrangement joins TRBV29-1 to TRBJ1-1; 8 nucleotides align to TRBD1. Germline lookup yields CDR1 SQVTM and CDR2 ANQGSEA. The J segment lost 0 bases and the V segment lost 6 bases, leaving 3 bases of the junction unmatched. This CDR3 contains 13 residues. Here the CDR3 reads CSVMTGVNTEAFF. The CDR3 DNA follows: TGCAGCGTAATGACAGGGGTGAACACTGAAGCTTTCTTT.